The rows below give T cell receptor beta chains drawn from one sample of a study of human T cells and chemical hapten exposure. TCRdb reprocessed the RACE reads via MiXCR and lists one record per CDR3 protein. The table lists about 81,000 distinct CDR3 sequences, about 10% of them singletons, with around 2.5% in the top ten. This specimen was whole blood, taken in connection with sensitization to the hapten diphenylcyclopropenone (DPC). These receptors were taken from a woman aged 30 to 39 with alopecia areata. Some clones in this sample may be carry-over from other donors' samples. Each CDR3 is given with its conserved first and last residue. Fields, in order: J gene, D gene, V gene, clone size, CDR3 protein, CDR3 DNA. D genes are given only for firm matches. Size values are once, few and many counts, or a class for expanded clones, and some rows have none.

J gene: TRBJ1-1; D gene: -; V gene: TRBV5-1; clone size: -; CDR3 protein: CASSFGLNTEAFF; CDR3 DNA: TGCGCCAGCAGCTTCGGGCTGAACACTGAAGCTTTCTTT
J gene: TRBJ1-2; D gene: -; V gene: TRBV2; clone size: -; CDR3 protein: CASSERDSTF; CDR3 DNA: TGTGCCAGCAGTGAACGTGACTCCACCTTC
J gene: TRBJ2-3; D gene: TRBD2; V gene: TRBV5-1; clone size: few; CDR3 protein: CASSLGGGASDTQYF; CDR3 DNA: TGCGCCAGCAGCTTAGGCGGGGGGGCCTCAGATACGCAGTATTTT
J gene: TRBJ1-2; D gene: -; V gene: TRBV28; clone size: -; CDR3 protein: CGVGSAYGYTF; CDR3 DNA: TGTGGGGTGGGATCGGCCTATGGCTACACCTTC
J gene: TRBJ2-7; D gene: TRBD1; V gene: TRBV6-6; clone size: -; CDR3 protein: CAAGTEEEQYF; CDR3 DNA: TGTGCCGCCGGGACAGAGGAAGAGCAGTACTTC
J gene: TRBJ1-5; D gene: -; V gene: TRBV19; clone size: few; CDR3 protein: CASSIEFRDQPQHF; CDR3 DNA: TGTGCCAGTAGTATAGAGTTCAGGGATCAGCCCCAGCATTTT
J gene: TRBJ2-1; D gene: TRBD2; V gene: TRBV7-2; clone size: many; CDR3 protein: CASSLGRWTSGGESSYNEQFF; CDR3 DNA: TGTGCCAGCAGCTTAGGGAGGTGGACTAGCGGGGGCGAAAGCTCCTACAATGAGCAGTTCTTC
J gene: TRBJ2-5; D gene: -; V gene: TRBV10-3; clone size: -; CDR3 protein: CAISGSKETQYF; CDR3 DNA: TGTGCCATCAGTGGCTCGAAAGAGACCCAGTACTTC
J gene: TRBJ2-7; D gene: TRBD1; V gene: TRBV15; clone size: -; CDR3 protein: CATSRSYGDRKDEQYF; CDR3 DNA: TGTGCCACCAGCAGATCATACGGGGACAGGAAGGACGAGCAGTACTTC
J gene: TRBJ2-2; D gene: TRBD2; V gene: TRBV11-3; clone size: many; CDR3 protein: CASRTSGRTGELFF; CDR3 DNA: TGTGCCAGCCGTACTAGCGGTAGGACCGGGGAGCTGTTTTTT
J gene: TRBJ1-2; D gene: -; V gene: TRBV4-2; clone size: many; CDR3 protein: CASSQVGTGNLGSTF; CDR3 DNA: -
J gene: TRBJ2-7; D gene: -; V gene: TRBV6-2/TRBV6-3; clone size: few; CDR3 protein: CASSYSVTNTYEQYF; CDR3 DNA: TGTGCCAGCAGTTACTCGGTCACCAACACCTACGAGCAGTACTTC
J gene: TRBJ1-5; D gene: -; V gene: TRBV7-2; clone size: many; CDR3 protein: CASSVRVNQPQHF; CDR3 DNA: TGTGCCAGCAGCGTCAGGGTCAATCAGCCCCAGCATTTT
J gene: TRBJ1-2; D gene: TRBD1; V gene: TRBV7-9; clone size: many; CDR3 protein: CASSYGSGTVLYGYTF; CDR3 DNA: TGTGCCAGCAGCTACGGCTCCGGGACAGTACTCTATGGCTACACCTTC
J gene: TRBJ1-3; D gene: -; V gene: TRBV6-5; clone size: few; CDR3 protein: CATRVWANSGNTIYF; CDR3 DNA: TGTGCCACCAGGGTTTGGGCGAATTCTGGAAACACCATATATTTT
J gene: TRBJ1-2; D gene: -; V gene: TRBV28; clone size: few; CDR3 protein: CASSLQGKKGYTF; CDR3 DNA: TGTGCCAGCAGCCTACAAGGAAAAAAGGGCTACACCTTC
J gene: TRBJ1-1; D gene: -; V gene: TRBV28; clone size: many; CDR3 protein: CASSFRAGKGNTEAFF; CDR3 DNA: TGTGCCAGCAGTTTTAGGGCAGGGAAAGGGAACACTGAAGCTTTCTTT
J gene: TRBJ1-2; D gene: TRBD1; V gene: TRBV2; clone size: -; CDR3 protein: CARQQGYTGYTF; CDR3 DNA: TGTGCCAGGCAACAGGGGTACACCGGCTACACCTTC
J gene: TRBJ2-3; D gene: -; V gene: TRBV10-3; clone size: many; CDR3 protein: CAISDLSLSTRASTDTQYF; CDR3 DNA: TGTGCCATCAGTGACCTTTCTCTGTCTACCCGGGCAAGCACAGATACGCAGTATTTT
J gene: TRBJ2-1; D gene: TRBD2; V gene: TRBV10-3; clone size: -; CDR3 protein: CATRDSGRRYEQFF; CDR3 DNA: TGTGCCACGAGAGATAGCGGGAGGCGTTATGAGCAGTTCTTC
J gene: TRBJ2-1; D gene: TRBD2; V gene: TRBV7-2; clone size: many; CDR3 protein: CASSMTSVRFGEQFF; CDR3 DNA: TGTGCCAGCAGCATGACTAGCGTCCGGTTTGGTGAGCAGTTCTTC
J gene: TRBJ1-5; D gene: TRBD1; V gene: TRBV6-2/TRBV6-3; clone size: many; CDR3 protein: CASSRMETGAQPQHF; CDR3 DNA: TGTGCCAGCAGTCGAATGGAGACAGGGGCCCAGCCCCAGCATTTT
J gene: TRBJ1-1; D gene: TRBD1; V gene: TRBV18; clone size: -; CDR3 protein: CASSRTGETEAFF; CDR3 DNA: TGTGCCAGCTCACGGACAGGGGAGACTGAAGCTTTCTTT
J gene: TRBJ2-3; D gene: -; V gene: TRBV30; clone size: many; CDR3 protein: CAWSIGGSAQYF; CDR3 DNA: TGTGCCTGGAGTATCGGCGGTTCGGCGCAGTATTTT
J gene: TRBJ2-2; D gene: -; V gene: TRBV4-3; clone size: few; CDR3 protein: CASSQVGELFF; CDR3 DNA: TGCGCCAGCAGCCAAGTTGGGGAGCTGTTTTTT
J gene: TRBJ1-5; D gene: -; V gene: TRBV12-3/TRBV12-4; clone size: many; CDR3 protein: CASSDRNQPQHF; CDR3 DNA: TGTGCCAGCAGTGACAGGAATCAGCCCCAGCATTTT